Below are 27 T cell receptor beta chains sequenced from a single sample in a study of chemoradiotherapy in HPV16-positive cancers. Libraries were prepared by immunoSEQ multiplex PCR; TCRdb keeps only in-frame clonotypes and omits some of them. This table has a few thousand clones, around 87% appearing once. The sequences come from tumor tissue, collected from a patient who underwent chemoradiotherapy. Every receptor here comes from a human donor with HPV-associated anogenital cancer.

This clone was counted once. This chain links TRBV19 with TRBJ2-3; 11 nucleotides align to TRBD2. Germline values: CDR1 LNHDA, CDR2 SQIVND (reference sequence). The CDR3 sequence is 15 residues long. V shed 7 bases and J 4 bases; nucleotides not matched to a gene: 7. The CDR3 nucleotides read TGTGCCAGTACCGATAGCGGGAGGGATTCAGATACGCAGTATTTT. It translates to CASTDSGRDSDTQYF.

Here the CDR3 DNA reads TGTGCCAGCAGTGAAATAGCCCAGAGCTATGAGCAGTTCTTC. Its protein product is CASSEIAQSYEQFF. The chain employs TRBV6-4 and TRBJ2-1; D is undetermined. Germline lookup yields CDR1 MRHNA and CDR2 SNTAGT. This CDR3 contains 14 residues. Trimming left V 3 bases short and J 8 bases short, with 14 bases between.

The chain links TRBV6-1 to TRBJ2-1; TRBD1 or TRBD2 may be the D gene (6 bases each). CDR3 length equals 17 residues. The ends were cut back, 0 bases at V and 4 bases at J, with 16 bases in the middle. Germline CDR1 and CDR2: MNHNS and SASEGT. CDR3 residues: CASSEAGGRTIYNEQFF. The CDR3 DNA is TGTGCCAGCAGTGAAGCTGGGGGGCGCACGATTTACAATGAGCAGTTCTTC.

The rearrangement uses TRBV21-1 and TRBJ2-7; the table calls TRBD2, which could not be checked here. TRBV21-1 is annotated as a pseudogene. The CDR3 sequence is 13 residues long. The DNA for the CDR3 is TGTGCCAGCAGTAAAAGGTACGGGAACGAGCAGTACTTC. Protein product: CASSKRYGNEQYF.

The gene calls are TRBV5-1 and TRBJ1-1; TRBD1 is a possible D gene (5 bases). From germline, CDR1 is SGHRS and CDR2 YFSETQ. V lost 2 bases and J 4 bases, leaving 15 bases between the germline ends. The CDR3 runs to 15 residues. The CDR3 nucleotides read TGCGCCAGCAGCTTTTCGGGACTCACCGTCACTGAAGCTTTCTTT. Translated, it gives CASSFSGLTVTEAFF.

CDR3 in DNA: TGTGCCAGCAGGGCGGTGTCCGACTATGGCTACACCTTC. Translating it yields CASRAVSDYGYTF. The gene calls are TRBV27 and TRBJ1-2; D not resolved. Trimming left V 6 bases short and J 3 bases short, with 11 bases between. Germline V gene lookup returns CDR1 MNHEY and CDR2 SMNVEV (reference sequence). This CDR3 contains 13 residues.

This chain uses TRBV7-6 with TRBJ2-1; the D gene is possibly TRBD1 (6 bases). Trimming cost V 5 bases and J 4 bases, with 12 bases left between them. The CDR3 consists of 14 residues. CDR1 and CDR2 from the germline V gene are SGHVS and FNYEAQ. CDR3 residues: CASSRRGSYNEQFF. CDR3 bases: TGTGCCAGCAGCCGTAGGGGGAGTTACAATGAGCAGTTCTTC.

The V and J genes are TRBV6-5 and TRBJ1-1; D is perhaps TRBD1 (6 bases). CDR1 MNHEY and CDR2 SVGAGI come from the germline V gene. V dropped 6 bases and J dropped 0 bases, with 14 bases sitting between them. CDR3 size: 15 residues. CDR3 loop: CASSATGTLNTEAFF. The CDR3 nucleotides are TGTGCCAGCAGCGCTACCGGGACACTGAACACTGAAGCTTTCTTT.

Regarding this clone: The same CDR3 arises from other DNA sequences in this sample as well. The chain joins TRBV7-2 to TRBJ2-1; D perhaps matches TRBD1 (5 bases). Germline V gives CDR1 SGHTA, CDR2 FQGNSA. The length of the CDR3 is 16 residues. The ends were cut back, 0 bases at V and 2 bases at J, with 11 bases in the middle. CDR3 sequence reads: CASSLASRGPYNEQFF. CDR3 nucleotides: TGTGCCAGCAGCTTAGCTAGTAGGGGCCCCTACAATGAGCAGTTCTTC.

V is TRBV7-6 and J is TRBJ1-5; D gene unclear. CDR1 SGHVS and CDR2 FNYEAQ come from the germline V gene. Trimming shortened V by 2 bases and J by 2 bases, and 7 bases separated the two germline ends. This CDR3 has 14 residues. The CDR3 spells CASSLYRGNQPQHF. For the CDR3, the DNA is TGTGCCAGCAGCTTATACCGAGGCAATCAGCCCCAGCATTTT.

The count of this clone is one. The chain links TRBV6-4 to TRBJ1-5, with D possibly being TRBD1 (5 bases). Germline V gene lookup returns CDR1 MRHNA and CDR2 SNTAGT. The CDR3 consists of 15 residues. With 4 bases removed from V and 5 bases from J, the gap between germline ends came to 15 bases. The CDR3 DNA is TGTGCCAGCAGTGTGCAGGGAGGGCTTTATCAGCCCCAGCATTTT. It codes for CASSVQGGLYQPQHF.

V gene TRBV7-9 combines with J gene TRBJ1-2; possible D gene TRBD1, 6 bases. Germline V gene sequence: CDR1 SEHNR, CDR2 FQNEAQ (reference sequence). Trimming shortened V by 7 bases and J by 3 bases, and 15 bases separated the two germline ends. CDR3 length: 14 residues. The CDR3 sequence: CASTSDRKDYGYTF. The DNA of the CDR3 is TGTGCCAGCACCTCGGACAGAAAGGACTATGGCTACACCTTC.

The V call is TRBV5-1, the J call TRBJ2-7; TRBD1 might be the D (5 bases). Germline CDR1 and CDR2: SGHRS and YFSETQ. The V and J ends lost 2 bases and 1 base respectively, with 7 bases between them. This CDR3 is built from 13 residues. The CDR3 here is CASSFDSSYEQYF. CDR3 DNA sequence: TGCGCCAGCAGCTTCGACAGTTCCTACGAGCAGTACTTC.

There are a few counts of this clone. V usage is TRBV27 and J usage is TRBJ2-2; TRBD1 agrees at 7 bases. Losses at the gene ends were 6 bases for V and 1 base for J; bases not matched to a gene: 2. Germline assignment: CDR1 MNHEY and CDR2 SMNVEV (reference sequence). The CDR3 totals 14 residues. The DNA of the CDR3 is TGTGCCAGCAGACAGGGGAGGAACACCGGGGAGCTGTTTTTT. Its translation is CASRQGRNTGELFF.

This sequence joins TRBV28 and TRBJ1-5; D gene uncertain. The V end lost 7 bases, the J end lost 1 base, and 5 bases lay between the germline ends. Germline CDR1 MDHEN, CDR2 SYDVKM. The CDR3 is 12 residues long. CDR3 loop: CASKVSNQPQHF. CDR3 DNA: TGTGCCAGCAAAGTCAGCAATCAGCCCCAGCATTTT.

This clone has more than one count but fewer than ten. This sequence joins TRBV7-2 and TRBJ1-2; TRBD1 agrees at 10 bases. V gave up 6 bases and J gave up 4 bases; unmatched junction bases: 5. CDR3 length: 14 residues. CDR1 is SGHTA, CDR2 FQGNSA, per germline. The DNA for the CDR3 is TGTGCCAGCAGTCCTCGGACAGGGGGCTATGGCTACACCTTC. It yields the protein CASSPRTGGYGYTF.

As DNA, the CDR3 is TGTGCCAGCAGCTCAGGGGGGACCCGAGGCTTCTTC. Protein sequence: CASSSGGTRGFF. The chain is built from TRBV14 and TRBJ2-1, with D possibly being TRBD1 (7 bases). V lost 5 bases and J lost 16, with 18 bases in between. This CDR3 spans 12 amino acids. Germline lookup yields CDR1 SGHDN and CDR2 FVKESK.

CDR3 bases: TGTGCCAGCAGCAAAGCGGCTAAGGGTTCGTTCGATGGCTACACCTTC. Translation gives CASSKAAKGSFDGYTF. The chain uses TRBV21-1 and TRBJ1-2. TRBV21-1 is marked as a pseudogene. The CDR3 runs to 16 residues.

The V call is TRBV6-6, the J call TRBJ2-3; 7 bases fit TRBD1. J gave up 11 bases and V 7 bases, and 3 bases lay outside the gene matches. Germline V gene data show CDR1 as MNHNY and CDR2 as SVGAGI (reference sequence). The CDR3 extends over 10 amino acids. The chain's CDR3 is CASKGTEQYF. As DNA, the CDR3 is TGTGCCAGCAAGGGGACAGAGCAGTATTTT.

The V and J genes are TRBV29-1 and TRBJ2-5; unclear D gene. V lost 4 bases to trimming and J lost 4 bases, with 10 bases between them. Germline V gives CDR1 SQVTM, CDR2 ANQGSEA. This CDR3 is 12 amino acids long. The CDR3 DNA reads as TGCAGCGTTGCGGAAGGGATAGAGACCCAGTACTTC. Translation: CSVAEGIETQYF. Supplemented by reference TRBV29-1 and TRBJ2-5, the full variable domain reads SAVISQKPSRDICQRGTSLTIQCQVDSQVTMMFWYRQQPGQSLTLIATANQGSEATYESGFVIDKFPISRPNLTFSTLTVSNMSPEDSSIYLCSVAEGIETQYFGPGTRLLVL.

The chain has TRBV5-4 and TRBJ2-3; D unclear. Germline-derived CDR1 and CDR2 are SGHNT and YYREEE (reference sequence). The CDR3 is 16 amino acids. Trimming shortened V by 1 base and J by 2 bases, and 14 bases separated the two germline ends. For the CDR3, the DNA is TGTGCCAGCAGCTTGTCCGGGCCCTCTTCCACAGATACGCAGTATTTT. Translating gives CASSLSGPSSTDTQYF.

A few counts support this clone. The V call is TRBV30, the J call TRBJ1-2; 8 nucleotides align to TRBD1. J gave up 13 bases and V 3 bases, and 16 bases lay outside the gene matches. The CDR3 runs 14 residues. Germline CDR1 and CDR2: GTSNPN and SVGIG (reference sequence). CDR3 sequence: CAWRRTGNEMGVTF. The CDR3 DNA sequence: TGTGCCTGGAGGAGGACAGGGAACGAAATGGGGGTCACCTTC.

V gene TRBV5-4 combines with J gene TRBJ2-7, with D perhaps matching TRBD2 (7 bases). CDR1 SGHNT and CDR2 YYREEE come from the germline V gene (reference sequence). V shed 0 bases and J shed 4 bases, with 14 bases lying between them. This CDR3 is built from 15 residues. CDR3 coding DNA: TGTGCCAGCAGCTTGGGGGCGGGGGCAGGGTACGAGCAGTACTTC. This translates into CASSLGAGAGYEQYF.

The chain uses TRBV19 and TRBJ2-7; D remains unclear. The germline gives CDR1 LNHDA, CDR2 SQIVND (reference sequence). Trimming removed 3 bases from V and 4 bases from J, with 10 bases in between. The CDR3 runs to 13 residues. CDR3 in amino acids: CASSIGTRYEQYF. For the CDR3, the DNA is TGTGCCAGTAGTATCGGTACGAGGTACGAGCAGTACTTC.

CDR3 region: CASSLGQGYGYTF. In nucleotides, the CDR3 is TGTGCCAGCAGCTTAGGACAGGGCTACGGCTACACCTTC. This chain uses TRBV7-2 with TRBJ1-2, with TRBD1 identical over 7 bases. CDR1 and CDR2 from the germline V gene are SGHTA and FQGNSA. CDR3 length equals 13 residues. V was pared by 1 base and J by 8 bases, with 4 bases of the junction left unmatched. Combining the CDR3 with reference TRBV7-2 and TRBJ1-2 gives the whole variable domain GAGVSQSPSNKVTEKGKDVELRCDPISGHTALYWYRQSLGQGLEFLIYFQGNSAPDKSGLPSDRFSAERTGGSVSTLTIQRTQQEDSAVYLCASSLGQGYGYTFGSGTRLTVV.

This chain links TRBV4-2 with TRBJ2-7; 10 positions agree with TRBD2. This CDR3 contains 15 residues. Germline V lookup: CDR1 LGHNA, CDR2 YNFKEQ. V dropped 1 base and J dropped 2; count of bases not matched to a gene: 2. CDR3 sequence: CASSQGAGGPYEQYF. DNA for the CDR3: TGTGCCAGCAGCCAAGGAGCGGGAGGGCCCTACGAGCAGTACTTC.

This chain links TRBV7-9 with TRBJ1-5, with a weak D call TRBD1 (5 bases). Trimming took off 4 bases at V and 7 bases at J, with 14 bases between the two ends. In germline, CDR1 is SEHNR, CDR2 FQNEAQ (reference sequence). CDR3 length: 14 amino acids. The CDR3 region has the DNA TGTGCCAGCAGCTGGGCAGGGAGGGAACAGCCCCAGCATTTT. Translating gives CASSWAGREQPQHF.